This entry concerns a single T cell receptor (beta chain). Its antigen is not identified. This CDR3 region has 15 residues. CDR1 and CDR2 from the germline V gene are MNHEY and SVGAGI. These data are taken from a study of cytomegalovirus exposure and HLA in healthy donors. Points from the study as a whole: The investigators catalogued under 200 TCR beta chains as cytomegalovirus-associated.

The PCR used 60 Vbeta and 13 Jbeta primers. The repertoire was sequenced with immunoSEQ multiplex PCR; TCRdb's copy has only in-frame clones and lacks some. The sample lists about 160,000 clones, under 70% occurring once. Sequencing was performed on PBMCs. V and J are TRBV6-5 and TRBJ2-5; D might be TRBD2 (7 bases). The tail of the sequence fits TRBJ2-7 better, so the J call may be wrong. The sequence derives from a woman aged 35 to 49 in good health and CMV-seropositive. The CDR3 nucleotides are TGTGCCAGCAGTTACCAGGGGCGGGGGTCCTACGAGCAGTACTTC. Translated, it gives CASSYQGRGSYEQYF.